The rows below give T cell receptor beta chains drawn from one sample of a study of T-cell reconstitution after alpha-beta-depleted transplantation in children. TCRdb re-derived calls from the PCR reads in MiXCR, one entry per CDR3 protein. The repertoire consists of approximately 400,000 distinct CDR3 sequences, with approximately 10% occurring once and the leading ten covering roughly 5.1%. The sample was PBMCs from the stem cell graft donor, taken from the stem cell graft. These receptors were obtained from a human donor who donated a stem cell graft to a child with acute myeloid leukemia. The CDR3 runs from the conserved cysteine through the conserved F or W. A D gene is named only where the DNA matches it firmly. Part of the rows lack a size; the others show once, few, many or a class for expanded clones.

J,D,V,size,DNA,CDR3
TRBJ2-5,TRBD2,TRBV5-6,NA,TGTGCCAGCAGCCTCAAGGGACTAGACCAAGAGACCCAGTACTTC,CASSLKGLDQETQYF
TRBJ2-3,NA,TRBV9,few,TGTGCCAGCACCCAGAGGCCTTCAGGGGCAGATACGCAGTATTTT,CASTQRPSGADTQYF
TRBJ1-6,NA,TRBV7-2,few,TGTGCCAGCAGCTCGGGGCTCCCCCAGATTTATAATTCACCCCTCCACTTT,CASSSGLPQIYNSPLHF
TRBJ2-7,TRBD1,TRBV27,NA,TGTGCCAGCAGTTTACTGTCAGGGGGTACCGGGGAGCAGTACTTC,CASSLLSGGTGEQYF
TRBJ2-1,TRBD1,TRBV5-1,NA,TGCGCCAGCAGCCCCGTACCGACAGGGAGCTCCTACAATGAGCAGTTCTTC,CASSPVPTGSSYNEQFF
TRBJ2-1,NA,TRBV29-1,NA,TGCAGCGTGGCTGGGACCTCGTACAATGAGCAGTTCTTC,CSVAGTSYNEQFF
TRBJ2-5,TRBD2,TRBV9,few,TGTGCCAGCAGCGTAGGGGGGGGTCGGGAGACCCAGTACTTC,CASSVGGGRETQYF
TRBJ2-5,NA,TRBV5-6,NA,TGTGCCAGCAGCTTGGCCGTGTCAATGTACCAAGAGACCCAGTACTTC,CASSLAVSMYQETQYF
TRBJ2-6,NA,TRBV13,NA,TGTGCCAGCACCGTCCGCGCAGGGAACTCTGGGGCCAACGTCCTGACTTTC,CASTVRAGNSGANVLTF
TRBJ2-1,TRBD1,TRBV20-1,NA,TGCAGTGCTAGAGATGGGGACAGGGGGCACAATGAGCAGTTCTTC,CSARDGDRGHNEQFF
TRBJ2-7,NA,TRBV12-3/TRBV12-4,many,TGTGCCAGCAGTCGTGGACATCCAGGCGAGCAGTACTTC,CASSRGHPGEQYF
TRBJ2-2,TRBD1,TRBV3-1,few,TGTGCCAGCGCGGGACAGGGGGACACCGGGGAGCTGTTTTTT,CASAGQGDTGELFF
TRBJ1-2,NA,TRBV28,few,TGTGCCAGCAGGTTAGGGGGGAACTATGGCTACACCTTC,CASRLGGNYGYTF
TRBJ2-1,TRBD2,TRBV7-8,many,TGTGCCAGCAGCTGGACTAGCAATGAGCAGTTCTTC,CASSWTSNEQFF
TRBJ2-5,NA,TRBV10-3,many,TGTGCCATCAGTGACTTGGGTAGCGAAGAGACCCAGTACTTC,CAISDLGSEETQYF